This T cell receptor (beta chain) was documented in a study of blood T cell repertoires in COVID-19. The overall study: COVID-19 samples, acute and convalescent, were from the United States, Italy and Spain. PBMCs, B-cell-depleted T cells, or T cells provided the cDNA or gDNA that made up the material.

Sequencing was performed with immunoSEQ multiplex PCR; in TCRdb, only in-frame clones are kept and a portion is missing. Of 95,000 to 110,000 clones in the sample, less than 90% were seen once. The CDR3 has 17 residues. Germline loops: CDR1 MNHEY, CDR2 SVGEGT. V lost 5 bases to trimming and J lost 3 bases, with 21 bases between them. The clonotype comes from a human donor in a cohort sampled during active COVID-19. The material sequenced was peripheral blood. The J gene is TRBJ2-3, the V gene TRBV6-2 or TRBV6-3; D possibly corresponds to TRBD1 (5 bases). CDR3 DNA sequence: TGTGCCAGCAGTGATCAGGGTCGGTGGAGTTGGACAGATACGCAGTATTTT. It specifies CASSDQGRWSWTDTQYF.